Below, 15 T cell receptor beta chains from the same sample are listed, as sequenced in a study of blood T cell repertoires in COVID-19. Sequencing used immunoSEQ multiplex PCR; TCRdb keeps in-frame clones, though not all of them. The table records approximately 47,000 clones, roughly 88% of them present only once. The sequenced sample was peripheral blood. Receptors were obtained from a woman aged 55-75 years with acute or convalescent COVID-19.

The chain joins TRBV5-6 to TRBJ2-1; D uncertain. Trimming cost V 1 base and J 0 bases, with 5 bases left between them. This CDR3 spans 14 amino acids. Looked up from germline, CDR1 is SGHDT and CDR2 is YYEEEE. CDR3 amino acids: CASSLFRSYNEQFF. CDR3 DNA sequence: TGTGCCAGCAGCTTGTTTCGCTCCTACAATGAGCAGTTCTTC.

The CDR3 sequence is CASQGGLWYPDTQYF. CDR3 bases: TGTGCCAGTCAGGGAGGCCTATGGTATCCAGATACGCAGTATTTT. The V call is TRBV2, the J call TRBJ2-3, with D possibly TRBD2 on 6 matching bases. V lost 9 bases, J lost 4 bases, and 20 bases lay in between. The CDR3 runs to 15 residues. Germline CDR1 is SNHLY and CDR2 is FYNNEI.

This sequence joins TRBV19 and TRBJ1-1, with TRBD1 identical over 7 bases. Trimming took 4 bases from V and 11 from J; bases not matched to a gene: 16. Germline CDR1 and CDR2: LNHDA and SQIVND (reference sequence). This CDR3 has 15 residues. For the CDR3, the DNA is TGTGCCAGTAGTAGCCGACAGGGATTTTCTCTTTCGGCTTTCTTT. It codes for CASSSRQGFSLSAFF.

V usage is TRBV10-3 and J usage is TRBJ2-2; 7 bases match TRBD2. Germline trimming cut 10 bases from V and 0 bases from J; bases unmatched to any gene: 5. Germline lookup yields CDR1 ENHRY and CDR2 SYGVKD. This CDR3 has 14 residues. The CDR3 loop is CATGDYTNTGELFF. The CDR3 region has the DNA TGTGCCACTGGGGACTATACGAACACCGGGGAGCTGTTTTTT.

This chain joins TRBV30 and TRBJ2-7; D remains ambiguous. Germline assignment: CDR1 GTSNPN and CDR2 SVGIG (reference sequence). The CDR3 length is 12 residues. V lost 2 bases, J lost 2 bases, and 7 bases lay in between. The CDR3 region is CAWSTETYEQYF. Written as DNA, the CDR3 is TGTGCCTGGAGTACGGAGACCTACGAGCAGTACTTC.

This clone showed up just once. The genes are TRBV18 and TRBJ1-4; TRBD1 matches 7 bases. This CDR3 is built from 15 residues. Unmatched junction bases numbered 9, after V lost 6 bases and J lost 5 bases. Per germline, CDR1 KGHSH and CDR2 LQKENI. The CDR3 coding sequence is TGTGCCAGCTCGAGGGACAGTTGGCCGAATGAAAAACTGTTTTTT. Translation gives CASSRDSWPNEKLFF. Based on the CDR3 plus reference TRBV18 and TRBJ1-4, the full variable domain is NAGVMQNPRHLVRRRGQEARLRCSPMKGHSHVYWYRQLPEEGLKFMVYLQKENIIDESGMPKERFSAEFPKEGPSILRIQQVVRGDSAAYFCASSRDSWPNEKLFFGSGTQLSVL.

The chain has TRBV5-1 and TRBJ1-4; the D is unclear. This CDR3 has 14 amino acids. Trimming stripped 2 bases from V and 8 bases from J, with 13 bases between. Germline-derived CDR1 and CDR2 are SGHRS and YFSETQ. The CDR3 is CASSFGSPEEKLFF. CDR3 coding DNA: TGCGCCAGCAGCTTTGGCAGCCCGGAGGAAAAACTGTTTTTT. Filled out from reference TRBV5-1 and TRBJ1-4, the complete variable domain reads KAGVTQTPRYLIKTRGQQVTLSCSPISGHRSVSWYQQTPGQGLQFLFEYFSETQRNKGNFPGRFSGRQFSNSRSEMNVSTLELGDSALYLCASSFGSPEEKLFFGSGTQLSVL.

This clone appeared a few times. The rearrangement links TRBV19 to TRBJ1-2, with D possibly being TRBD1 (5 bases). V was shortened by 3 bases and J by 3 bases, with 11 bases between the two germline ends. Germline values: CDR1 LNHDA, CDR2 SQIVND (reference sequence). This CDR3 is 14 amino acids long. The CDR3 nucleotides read TGTGCCAGTAGTATGCGCAGGGAACACTATGGCTACACCTTC. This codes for CASSMRREHYGYTF.

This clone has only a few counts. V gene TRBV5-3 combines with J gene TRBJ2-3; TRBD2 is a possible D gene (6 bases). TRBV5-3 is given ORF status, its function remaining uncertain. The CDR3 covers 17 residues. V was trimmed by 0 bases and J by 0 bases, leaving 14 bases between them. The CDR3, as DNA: TGTGCCAGAAGCTTGGTAGCGGAGAGGGCTAGCACAGATACGCAGTATTTT. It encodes CARSLVAERASTDTQYF.

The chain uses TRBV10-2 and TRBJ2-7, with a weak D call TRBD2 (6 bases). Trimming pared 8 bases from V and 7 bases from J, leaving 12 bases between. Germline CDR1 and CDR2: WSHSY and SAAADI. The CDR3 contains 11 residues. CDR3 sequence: CASGKGGEQYF. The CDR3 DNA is TGCGCCAGCGGAAAAGGAGGGGAGCAGTACTTC.

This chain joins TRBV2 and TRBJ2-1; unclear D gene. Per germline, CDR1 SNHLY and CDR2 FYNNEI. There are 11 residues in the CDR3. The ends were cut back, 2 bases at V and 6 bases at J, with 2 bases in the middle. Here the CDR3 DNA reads TGTGCCAGCAGTGAACTCAATGAGCAGTTCTTC. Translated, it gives CASSELNEQFF. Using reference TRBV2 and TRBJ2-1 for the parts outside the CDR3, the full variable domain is EPEVTQTPSHQVTQMGQEVILRCVPISNHLYFYWYRQILGQKVEFLVSFYNNEISEKSEIFDDQFSVERPDGSNFTLKIRSTKLEDSAMYFCASSELNEQFFGPGTRLTVL.

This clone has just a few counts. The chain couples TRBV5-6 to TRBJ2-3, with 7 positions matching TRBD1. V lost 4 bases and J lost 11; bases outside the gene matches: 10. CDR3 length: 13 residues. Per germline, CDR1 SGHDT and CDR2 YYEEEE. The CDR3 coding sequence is TGTGCCAGCAGCGGCCGGGACAGCCTTTGGCAGTATTTT. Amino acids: CASSGRDSLWQYF.

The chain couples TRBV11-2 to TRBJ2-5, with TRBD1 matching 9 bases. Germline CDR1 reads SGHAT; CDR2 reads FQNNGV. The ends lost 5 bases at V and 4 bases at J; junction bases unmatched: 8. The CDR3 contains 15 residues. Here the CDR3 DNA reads TGTGCCAGCAGCGCCGGACAGGGGACCTCAGAGACCCAGTACTTC. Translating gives CASSAGQGTSETQYF.

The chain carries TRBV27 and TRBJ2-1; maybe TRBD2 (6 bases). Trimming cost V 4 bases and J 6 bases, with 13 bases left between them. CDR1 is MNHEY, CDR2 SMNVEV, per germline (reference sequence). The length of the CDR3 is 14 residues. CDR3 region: CASSSGLRGNEQFF. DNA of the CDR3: TGTGCCAGCAGTTCGGGACTCCGCGGCAATGAGCAGTTCTTC.

CDR3 sequence: CASPPPGLATDTQYF. The CDR3 region has the DNA TGTGCCAGTCCCCCTCCGGGACTAGCCACAGATACGCAGTATTTT. The chain employs TRBV28 and TRBJ2-3, with TRBD2 matching 9 bases. The J segment lost 2 bases and the V segment lost 9 bases, leaving 9 bases of the junction unmatched. Germline V gene data show CDR1 as MDHEN and CDR2 as SYDVKM. This CDR3 contains 15 residues. Looking up the rest from reference TRBV28 and TRBJ2-3 gives the full variable domain: DVKVTQSSRYLVKRTGEKVFLECVQDMDHENMFWYRQDPGLGLRLIYFSYDVKMKEKGDIPEGYSVSREKKERFSLILESASTNQTSMYLCASPPPGLATDTQYFGPGTRLTVL.